What follows are 29 T cell receptor beta chains derived from one specimen sequenced in a study of T cell responses to AZD1222 COVID-19 vaccine listed by TCRdb under 2021. Libraries were constructed by the immunoSEQ multiplex PCR assay. Drawn from immuneACCESS, this table holds only the in-frame rearrangements with V and J called that TCRdb kept. Clones are partly lost; checked studies trace under half to an unresolved V gene and leave the rest unexplained. Across this sample there are under 200,000 clones, with over 90% seen only once. 3.5% to 5% of the sample is in the top ten clones. Sample time point, as interpreted from the label and publication: baseline before first vaccination. The sequencing here drew on peripheral blood, taken on day 0 of AZD1222 vaccination. These receptors originate from an adult in good health.

The chain joins TRBV5-1 to TRBJ2-1; 12 bases fit TRBD2. CDR3 length: 15 residues. J lost 6 bases, V lost 3 bases, and 4 bases had no gene match. CDR1 and CDR2 (germline): SGHRS, YFSETQ. CDR3: CASSSGLAGRNEQFF. The CDR3 nucleotides read TGCGCCAGCAGCTCAGGACTAGCGGGACGCAATGAGCAGTTCTTC.

The rearrangement joins TRBV11-2 to TRBJ1-3; D ambiguous. There are 13 residues in the CDR3. CDR1 and CDR2 from the germline V gene are SGHAT and FQNNGV. V dropped 6 bases and J dropped 0 bases, with 6 bases sitting between them. CDR3 bases: TGTGCCAGCAGTCGATTCTCTGGAAACACCATATATTTT. Protein product: CASSRFSGNTIYF.

The chain employs TRBV18 and TRBJ2-7; TRBD2 matches at 7 bases. The CDR3 has 17 amino acids. The germline CDR1 and CDR2 sequences are KGHSH and LQKENI. V dropped 3 bases and J dropped 1; count of bases not matched to a gene: 12. This CDR3 is CASSPRFSGEVSYEQYF. In DNA form, the CDR3 reads TGTGCCAGCTCACCTAGGTTCAGCGGGGAAGTATCCTACGAGCAGTACTTC. The full variable domain, its missing parts supplied by reference TRBV18 and TRBJ2-7, is NAGVMQNPRHLVRRRGQEARLRCSPMKGHSHVYWYRQLPEEGLKFMVYLQKENIIDESGMPKERFSAEFPKEGPSILRIQQVVRGDSAAYFCASSPRFSGEVSYEQYFGPGTRLTVT.

J is TRBJ2-2 and V is TRBV2; D may be TRBD1 (5 bases). The CDR3 is 15 amino acids. The V gene's germline CDR1 is SNHLY and CDR2 FYNNEI. Trimming stripped 5 bases from V and 6 bases from J, with 16 bases between. The CDR3 is CASSPSGVGAGELFF. Written as DNA, the CDR3 is TGTGCCAGCAGTCCCTCCGGAGTAGGGGCCGGGGAGCTGTTTTTT.

J is TRBJ2-7 and V is TRBV6-5; 12 nucleotides line up with TRBD2. The V and J ends lost 8 bases and 2 bases, in that order; junction bases with no gene match: 4. This CDR3 is built from 14 residues. Germline V CDR1 and CDR2: MNHEY, SVGAGI. CDR3 protein: CASLAGGPPYEQYF. In nucleotides, the CDR3 is TGTGCCAGCCTAGCGGGGGGGCCGCCCTACGAGCAGTACTTC.

This chain links TRBV4-2 with TRBJ1-5; weak D call: TRBD1 (5 bases). This CDR3 is built from 14 residues. The germline V gene has CDR1 LGHNA and CDR2 YNFKEQ. Trimming left V 1 base short and J 3 bases short, with 7 bases between. CDR3 region: CASSQAGNNQPQHF. CDR3 nucleotides: TGTGCCAGCAGCCAAGCAGGGAACAATCAGCCCCAGCATTTT.

This chain uses TRBV6-5 with TRBJ2-7; possibly TRBD2 for D (6 bases). This CDR3 has 14 residues. CDR1 is MNHEY, CDR2 SVGAGI, per germline. Between the trimmed V and J ends, which lost 3 bases and 6 bases, there was a span of 15 bases. CDR3 coding DNA: TGTGCCAGCAGTTATGGGGTGGAGGGTTCCGAGCAGTACTTC. This encodes CASSYGVEGSEQYF.

This clone was picked up one time. J is TRBJ1-2 and V is TRBV28; no clear D. CDR1 and CDR2 from the germline V gene are MDHEN and SYDVKM. The CDR3 covers 12 residues. Trimming removed 5 bases from V and 4 bases from J, with 8 bases in between. The CDR3 sequence: CASSLNLYGYTF. In nucleotides, the CDR3 is TGTGCCAGCAGTCTCAATCTCTATGGCTACACCTTC.

Here the CDR3 reads CASKTGRGGYTF. The CDR3 DNA sequence: TGTGCCAGTAAGACCGGGCGGGGTGGCTACACCTTC. The rearrangement links TRBV19 to TRBJ1-2; D is ambiguous. The germline V gene encodes CDR1 LNHDA and CDR2 SQIVND (reference sequence). The CDR3 is 12 residues long. Trimming cost V 7 bases and J 7 bases, with 13 bases left between them.

The table lists this clone with a count of one. V is TRBV9 and J is TRBJ1-4; weak D call: TRBD1 (6 bases). The CDR3 consists of 16 residues. V gave up 3 bases and J gave up 0 bases, with 12 bases separating them. Per germline, CDR1 SGDLS and CDR2 YYNGEE. The CDR3 sequence is CASSATGPTTNEKLFF. The CDR3, as DNA: TGTGCCAGCAGCGCGACAGGACCTACAACTAATGAAAAACTGTTTTTT.

This chain links TRBV1 with TRBJ2-7; the table's D gene call, TRBD2, was not cross checked with the DNA. TRBV1 is designated a pseudogene. The CDR3 sequence is 16 residues long. The CDR3 DNA sequence: TGCACCAGCAGCCAAGCCCTTATCGGGAGAGGGCACGAGCAGTACTTC. This gives the protein CTSSQALIGRGHEQYF.

The rearrangement uses TRBV28 and TRBJ1-2, with D uncertain. Germline lookup yields CDR1 MDHEN and CDR2 SYDVKM. Between the trimmed V and J ends, which lost 8 bases and 3 bases, there was a span of 7 bases. CDR3 length: 11 residues. CDR3 bases: TGTGCCAGCGGGTCGGACTATGGCTACACCTTC. Its translation is CASGSDYGYTF.

The rearrangement links TRBV11-2 to TRBJ1-5; no clear D. V was clipped by 3 bases and J by 0 bases, with 3 bases between them. CDR1 SGHAT and CDR2 FQNNGV come from the germline V gene. The CDR3 loop spans 13 amino acids. Written as DNA, the CDR3 is TGTGCCAGCAGCTTGAATAGCAATCAGCCCCAGCATTTT. Protein sequence: CASSLNSNQPQHF. Filled out from reference TRBV11-2 and TRBJ1-5, the complete variable domain reads EAGVAQSPRYKIIEKRQSVAFWCNPISGHATLYWYQQILGQGPKLLIQFQNNGVVDDSQLPKDRFSAERLKGVDSTLKIQPAKLEDSAVYLCASSLNSNQPQHFGDGTRLSIL.

To note about this clone: This specimen includes other DNA sequences encoding the same CDR3. The rearrangement uses TRBV7-6 and TRBJ1-3; TRBD1 might be the D (5 bases). CDR3 size: 15 residues. Per the germline V gene, CDR1 is SGHVS and CDR2 is FNYEAQ. Trimming stripped 2 bases from V and 1 base from J, with 9 bases between. The CDR3 DNA reads TGTGCCAGCAGCTTATCAGGGTTATCTGGAAACACCATATATTTT. Its translation is CASSLSGLSGNTIYF.

J is TRBJ1-5 and V is TRBV19; TRBD1 aligns across 9 bases. CDR1 and CDR2 from the germline V gene are LNHDA and SQIVND (reference sequence). This CDR3 is built from 15 residues. The junction had 5 bases not matched to a gene; V was cut back by 1 base and J by 7 bases. This CDR3 reads CASSIAGQGLQPQHF. In nucleotides, the CDR3 is TGTGCCAGTAGTATAGCGGGACAGGGTCTCCAGCCCCAGCATTTT.

The chain joins TRBV13 to TRBJ1-3; D is unclear. Trimming took 4 bases from V and 0 from J, leaving 16 bases between them. CDR1 is PRHDT, CDR2 FYEKMQ, per germline (reference sequence). The CDR3 totals 17 residues. Here the CDR3 reads CASSYLSPARSGNTIYF. The CDR3 nucleotides are TGTGCCAGCAGCTACCTGTCACCCGCACGCTCTGGAAACACCATATATTTT.

V gene TRBV11-2 combines with J gene TRBJ1-3; TRBD1 might be the D (6 bases). V lost 0 bases, J lost 0 bases, and 9 bases lay in between. CDR1 is SGHAT and CDR2 is FQNNGV in the germline V gene. CDR3 length equals 16 residues. CDR3: CASSLDRTASGNTIYF. As DNA, the CDR3 is TGTGCCAGCAGCTTAGACAGGACAGCCTCTGGAAACACCATATATTTT. The whole variable domain, filled in from reference TRBV11-2 and TRBJ1-3, reads EAGVAQSPRYKIIEKRQSVAFWCNPISGHATLYWYQQILGQGPKLLIQFQNNGVVDDSQLPKDRFSAERLKGVDSTLKIQPAKLEDSAVYLCASSLDRTASGNTIYFGEGSWLTVV.

This clone was detected once. V is TRBV5-1 and J is TRBJ2-5; D perhaps matches TRBD1 (7 bases). V was pared by 0 bases and J by 2 bases, with 11 bases between. In germline, CDR1 is SGHRS, CDR2 YFSETQ. The CDR3 is made up of 15 amino acids. CDR3 residues: CASSLGRGRQETQYF. DNA of the CDR3: TGCGCCAGCAGCTTGGGGAGGGGGCGTCAAGAGACCCAGTACTTC.

This chain connects TRBV21-1 to TRBJ2-3; TRBD2, the D gene given by the table, was not confirmed from the DNA. TRBV21-1 is a pseudogene. CDR3 size: 16 residues. The CDR3 bases are TGTGCCAGCAGCAAAGGACTAGCGGAAAACACAGATACGCAGTATTTT. Translating gives CASSKGLAENTDTQYF.

This sequence joins TRBV6-5 and TRBJ2-4, with TRBD2 matching over 9 bases. CDR1 MNHEY and CDR2 SVGAGI come from the germline V gene. Trimming removed 4 bases from V and 0 bases from J; junction bases left unmatched: 4. The CDR3 consists of 16 residues. Here the CDR3 DNA reads TGTGCCAGCAGTTCGGGACTAGCAGCAGCCAAAAACATTCAGTACTTC. This sequence encodes CASSSGLAAAKNIQYF.

The chain recombines TRBV20-1 with TRBJ1-1; D is perhaps TRBD1 (6 bases). This CDR3 comprises 12 residues. Germline CDR1 reads DFQATT; CDR2 reads SNEGSKA (reference sequence). V lost 3 bases and J lost 14, with 19 bases in between. The CDR3 bases are TGCAGTGCTAGTCGCAGGGGCGGTTTCTGGTTCTTT. Translation: CSASRRGGFWFF.

The chain couples TRBV5-8 to TRBJ2-7, with D possibly matching TRBD2 (7 bases). The CDR3 is made up of 16 amino acids. The germline CDR1 and CDR2 sequences are SGHTS and YDEGEE. Trimming left V 4 bases short and J 3 bases short, with 20 bases between. This chain's CDR3 is CASSVRSGTPYYEQYF. The CDR3 bases are TGTGCCAGCAGCGTCCGAAGCGGGACACCATACTACGAGCAGTACTTC.

This clone was found once. The V gene is TRBV27, the J gene TRBJ1-5; TRBD1 matches at 9 bases. V shed 4 bases and J 2 bases; nucleotides not matched to a gene: 0. The V gene's germline CDR1 is MNHEY and CDR2 SMNVEV (reference sequence). This CDR3 is built from 14 residues. The CDR3 is CASSWTGGNQPQHF. CDR3 DNA sequence: TGTGCCAGCAGTTGGACAGGGGGCAATCAGCCCCAGCATTTT.

V is TRBV18 and J is TRBJ1-6; D is undetermined. This CDR3 region has 15 residues. Germline CDR1 and CDR2: KGHSH and LQKENI. Trimming removed 1 base from V and 10 bases from J, with 14 bases in between. The CDR3 DNA follows: TGTGCCAGCTCACCACTGGGAGGTATAGAATCACCCCTCCACTTT. It encodes CASSPLGGIESPLHF.

This clone was recorded once. The chain employs TRBV7-8 and TRBJ2-1; 9 positions agree with TRBD1. The germline CDR1 and CDR2 sequences are SGHVS and FQNEAQ. After removal of 6 bases from V and 7 bases from J, the junction contained 10 bases not matched to a gene. The CDR3 sequence is 15 residues long. The CDR3 reads CASSYGQGPTNEQFF. The CDR3 region has the DNA TGTGCCAGCAGTTACGGACAGGGGCCCACGAATGAGCAGTTCTTC.

The chain has TRBV11-2 and TRBJ2-5; D is undetermined. The V gene's germline CDR1 is SGHAT and CDR2 FQNNGV. The CDR3 spans 13 residues. Trimming cost V 1 base and J 4 bases, with 7 bases left between them. CDR3 in DNA: TGTGCCAGCAGCTTAGCGGCGGCAGAGACCCAGTACTTC. Translating gives CASSLAAAETQYF. Looking up the rest from reference TRBV11-2 and TRBJ2-5 gives the full variable domain: EAGVAQSPRYKIIEKRQSVAFWCNPISGHATLYWYQQILGQGPKLLIQFQNNGVVDDSQLPKDRFSAERLKGVDSTLKIQPAKLEDSAVYLCASSLAAAETQYFGPGTRLLVL.

V gene TRBV7-9 combines with J gene TRBJ1-1; D is uncertain. CDR3 length equals 12 residues. Germline CDR1 is SEHNR and CDR2 is FQNEAQ (reference sequence). V was pared by 5 bases and J by 1 base, with 5 bases between. This chain's CDR3 is CASSQRNTEAFF. Written as DNA, the CDR3 is TGTGCCAGCAGCCAAAGGAACACTGAAGCTTTCTTT. The variable domain in full, with the rest retrieved from reference TRBV7-9 and TRBJ1-1, is DTGVSQNPRHKITKRGQNVTFRCDPISEHNRLYWYRQTLGQGPEFLTYFQNEAQLEKSRLLSDRFSAERPKGSFSTLEIQRTEQGDSAMYLCASSQRNTEAFFGQGTRLTVV.

The chain uses TRBV5-1 and TRBJ2-3; D is unresolved. Germline values: CDR1 SGHRS, CDR2 YFSETQ. V dropped 4 bases and J dropped 6 bases, with 15 bases sitting between them. This CDR3 has 14 residues. This CDR3 is CASSAAWATDTQYF. The DNA of the CDR3 is TGCGCCAGCAGCGCAGCCTGGGCAACGGATACGCAGTATTTT.

The chain uses TRBV7-9 and TRBJ1-2; tentative D call: TRBD1 (6 bases). From germline, CDR1 is SEHNR and CDR2 FQNEAQ (reference sequence). This CDR3 contains 16 residues. Trimming took 1 base from V and 1 from J, leaving 13 bases between them. CDR3 coding DNA: TGTGCCAGCAGCTTAGAGGGGGGGCTACATAACTATGGCTACACCTTC. Residues: CASSLEGGLHNYGYTF.